This T cell receptor (beta chain) came from a study of blood T cell repertoires in COVID-19. Overall study context: Both acute and convalescent COVID-19 samples were obtained from the United States, Italy and Spain.

Germline CDR1 and CDR2: MDHEN and SYDVKM. The CDR3 is 15 amino acids. With V trimmed by 2 bases and J by 2 bases, 4 bases remained unmatched. Authors' methods: By means of reference gene primer amplification, nucleated cell counts were estimated. Sequencing used immunoSEQ multiplex PCR; TCRdb keeps in-frame clones, though not all of them. V and J calls plus clone size are reproduced from that table; the DNA served to infer D and trimming. The sample lists about 78,000 clones, approximately 86% seen once, with less than 5% in the top ten. V and J are TRBV28 and TRBJ2-5; 8 nucleotides align to TRBD1. Specimen: peripheral blood. This receptor was taken from a man over 45 with active or convalescent COVID-19. The CDR3 DNA reads as TGTGCCAGCAGTTTAGGGTACAGGGGGCAAGAGACCCAGTACTTC. Its protein product is CASSLGYRGQETQYF.